The next 3 T cell receptor beta chains were all read from a single sample in a study of cytomegalovirus exposure and HLA in healthy donors. Both 60 Vbeta primers and 13 Jbeta primers went into the PCR. Method: immunoSEQ multiplex PCR; TCRdb's copy keeps in-frame clones and lacks some. The repertoire holds over 150,000 clones, with roughly 75% as singletons. Sequencing input: PBMCs. The receptor set was obtained from a woman aged 45-59 years in good health and CMV-seropositive.

The V call is TRBV14, the J call TRBJ1-3; the D gene is possibly TRBD1 (5 bases). This CDR3 contains 16 residues. V was shortened by 1 base and J by 2 bases, with 12 bases between the two germline ends. CDR1 is SGHDN and CDR2 is FVKESK in the germline V gene. As DNA, the CDR3 is TGTGCCAGCAGCCAAGGATATCCGGGGGCTGGAAACACCATATATTTT. The encoded protein is CASSQGYPGAGNTIYF.

The chain recombines TRBV6-1 with TRBJ2-2; 12 bases map to TRBD1. The germline CDR1 and CDR2 sequences are MNHNS and SASEGT. Trimming removed 6 bases from V and 6 bases from J; junction bases left unmatched: 2. The CDR3 has 14 residues. CDR3 bases: TGTGCCAGCAGGGGACAGGGGGCAGCCGGGGAGCTGTTTTTT. Its translation is CASRGQGAAGELFF.

The CDR3 loop reads CASSPPRLAGTDTQYF. CDR3 DNA sequence: TGTGCCAGCAGCCCTCCCCGGCTAGCGGGGACAGATACGCAGTATTTT. The gene calls are TRBV9 and TRBJ2-3; 9 bases match TRBD2. Germline V gives CDR1 SGDLS, CDR2 YYNGEE. Trimming removed 4 bases from V and 3 bases from J; junction bases left unmatched: 9. The CDR3 contains 16 residues.